The rows below give T cell receptor beta chains drawn from one sample of a study of blood T cell repertoires in COVID-19. TCRdb's copy holds only in-frame clones and misses some; the assay was immunoSEQ multiplex PCR. The repertoire holds around 340,000 clones, with 85% to 90% as singletons. Sample: PBMCs or T cells enriched from blood (not recorded which). The source is a woman aged 25 to 39 who had been exposed to COVID-19. Both conserved end residues are part of each CDR3. Each record gives: clone size, J gene, D gene, V gene, CDR3 protein, CDR3 DNA. The D gene is left open where the match is weak. A clone size is listed for some rows: how often the clone was seen (once, few, many), or a class if it is expanded.

abundance: .
j_gene: TRBJ1-2
d_gene: TRBD1
v_gene: TRBV27
CDR3aa: CASSFTGGYGYTF
CDR3nt: TGTGCCAGCAGTTTTACAGGGGGGTATGGCTACACCTTC

abundance: .
j_gene: TRBJ1-1
d_gene: .
v_gene: TRBV5-8
CDR3aa: CASSLANMNTEAFF
CDR3nt: TGTGCCAGCAGCTTGGCGAACATGAATACTGAAGCTTTCTTT

abundance: .
j_gene: TRBJ1-2
d_gene: TRBD1
v_gene: TRBV5-8
CDR3aa: CASSFDRVYGYTF
CDR3nt: TGTGCCAGCAGCTTCGACAGGGTTTATGGCTACACCTTC

abundance: .
j_gene: TRBJ2-5
d_gene: TRBD1
v_gene: TRBV19
CDR3aa: CASSLQGAWQETQYF
CDR3nt: TGTGCCAGTAGTTTGCAGGGGGCATGGCAAGAGACCCAGTACTTC

abundance: .
j_gene: TRBJ1-2
d_gene: .
v_gene: TRBV18
CDR3aa: CASSPEGKGGYTF
CDR3nt: TGTGCCAGCTCACCAGAGGGTAAAGGGGGCTACACCTTC

abundance: .
j_gene: TRBJ1-5
d_gene: .
v_gene: TRBV2
CDR3aa: CASSESPGEGQPQHF
CDR3nt: TGTGCCAGCAGTGAGTCGCCAGGGGAGGGTCAGCCCCAGCATTTT

abundance: .
j_gene: TRBJ2-2
d_gene: TRBD2
v_gene: TRBV5-1
CDR3aa: CASSPAPTSGRKALNTGELFF
CDR3nt: TGCGCCAGCAGCCCGGCCCCGACTAGCGGGAGAAAGGCGCTGAACACCGGGGAGCTGTTTTTT

abundance: .
j_gene: TRBJ1-2
d_gene: .
v_gene: TRBV3-1/TRBV3-2
CDR3aa: CASSQESTVGGYTF
CDR3nt: TGTGCCAGCAGCCAAGAATCGACAGTTGGAGGCTACACCTTC

abundance: few
j_gene: TRBJ1-5
d_gene: TRBD1
v_gene: TRBV2
CDR3aa: CASRDDRDQPQHF
CDR3nt: TGTGCCAGCAGGGATGACAGGGATCAGCCCCAGCATTTT

abundance: .
j_gene: TRBJ2-7
d_gene: TRBD2
v_gene: TRBV12-5
CDR3aa: CASAWTSSSGEQYF
CDR3nt: TGTGCTAGTGCCTGGACTAGCTCGTCGGGCGAGCAGTACTTC

abundance: .
j_gene: TRBJ2-5
d_gene: TRBD1
v_gene: TRBV18
CDR3aa: CASSSNRGETQYF
CDR3nt: TGTGCCAGCTCATCAAACAGGGGGGAGACCCAGTACTTC

abundance: .
j_gene: TRBJ2-5
d_gene: .
v_gene: TRBV6-5
CDR3aa: CASSRDSGEETQYF
CDR3nt: TGTGCCAGCAGCCGGGACTCGGGGGAAGAGACCCAGTACTTC

abundance: .
j_gene: TRBJ2-3
d_gene: TRBD1
v_gene: TRBV6-1
CDR3aa: CASSELADRGWTDTQYF
CDR3nt: TGTGCCAGCAGTGAATTGGCGGACAGGGGCTGGACAGATACGCAGTATTTT

abundance: .
j_gene: TRBJ2-3
d_gene: .
v_gene: TRBV9
CDR3aa: CASTKLGGGTDTQYF
CDR3nt: TGTGCCAGCACCAAGCTAGGCGGGGGCACAGATACGCAGTATTTT

abundance: once
j_gene: TRBJ2-7
d_gene: TRBD1
v_gene: TRBV27
CDR3aa: CASSIPRTDRVYEQYF
CDR3nt: TGTGCCAGCAGTATACCCCGTACGGACAGGGTCTACGAGCAGTACTTC

abundance: .
j_gene: TRBJ1-6
d_gene: TRBD1
v_gene: TRBV18
CDR3aa: CASSPPSGGGDNSPLHF
CDR3nt: TGTGCCAGCTCACCACCTTCAGGGGGCGGAGATAATTCACCCCTCCACTTT

abundance: .
j_gene: TRBJ2-1
d_gene: .
v_gene: TRBV12-3/TRBV12-4
CDR3aa: CASSFQGYNEQFF
CDR3nt: TGTGCCAGCAGTTTTCAGGGATACAATGAGCAGTTCTTC

abundance: .
j_gene: TRBJ1-2
d_gene: TRBD1
v_gene: TRBV28
CDR3aa: CASSRGAGYTF
CDR3nt: TGTGCCAGCAGCAGGGGGGCGGGCTACACCTTC

abundance: .
j_gene: TRBJ2-7
d_gene: TRBD1
v_gene: TRBV28
CDR3aa: CASSLGQTYEQYF
CDR3nt: TGTGCCAGCAGTCTGGGACAGACCTACGAGCAGTACTTC

abundance: .
j_gene: TRBJ2-3
d_gene: TRBD2
v_gene: TRBV7-3
CDR3aa: CASSLIAGGADTQYF
CDR3nt: TGTGCCAGCAGCTTAATTGCGGGAGGGGCAGATACGCAGTATTTT

abundance: .
j_gene: TRBJ1-1
d_gene: .
v_gene: TRBV11-2
CDR3aa: CASWEGTNTEAFF
CDR3nt: TGTGCCAGCTGGGAGGGAACGAACACTGAAGCTTTCTTT

abundance: .
j_gene: TRBJ2-5
d_gene: .
v_gene: TRBV10-3
CDR3aa: CAIRDGGGQGVGETQYF
CDR3nt: TGTGCCATCAGAGATGGCGGGGGACAAGGGGTGGGGGAGACCCAGTACTTC

abundance: .
j_gene: TRBJ2-7
d_gene: TRBD1
v_gene: TRBV6-5
CDR3aa: CASTSGTGVYEQYF
CDR3nt: TGTGCCAGCACTTCCGGGACAGGGGTGTACGAGCAGTACTTC

abundance: once
j_gene: TRBJ2-2
d_gene: TRBD2
v_gene: TRBV9
CDR3aa: CASSVAPSGGELFF
CDR3nt: TGTGCCAGCAGCGTAGCCCCTAGCGGTGGGGAGCTGTTTTTT

abundance: .
j_gene: TRBJ1-2
d_gene: .
v_gene: TRBV28
CDR3aa: CASSPNGRENYGYTF
CDR3nt: TGTGCCAGCAGTCCGAATGGACGGGAAAACTATGGCTACACCTTC

abundance: .
j_gene: TRBJ1-5
d_gene: .
v_gene: TRBV28
CDR3aa: CASSLSGGNNQPQHF
CDR3nt: TGTGCCAGCAGTTTATCCGGCGGGAACAATCAGCCCCAGCATTTT

abundance: .
j_gene: TRBJ2-7
d_gene: .
v_gene: TRBV6-1
CDR3aa: CASSEALGVGEQYF
CDR3nt: TGTGCCAGCAGTGAAGCCTTAGGGGTAGGCGAGCAGTACTTC

abundance: .
j_gene: TRBJ1-1
d_gene: .
v_gene: TRBV27
CDR3aa: CASSFGPNLNTEAFF
CDR3nt: TGTGCCAGCAGTTTTGGCCCGAATTTGAACACTGAAGCTTTCTTT

abundance: .
j_gene: TRBJ1-6
d_gene: TRBD1
v_gene: TRBV5-8
CDR3aa: CASSLFRGQGNSPLHF
CDR3nt: TGTGCCAGCAGCTTGTTCAGGGGACAGGGGAATTCACCCCTCCACTTT

abundance: .
j_gene: TRBJ2-3
d_gene: TRBD2
v_gene: TRBV28
CDR3aa: CASSLTSGWADTQYF
CDR3nt: TGTGCCAGCAGTCTTACTAGCGGGTGGGCAGATACGCAGTATTTT

abundance: .
j_gene: TRBJ2-1
d_gene: .
v_gene: TRBV6-5
CDR3aa: CASSRAGDYNEQFF
CDR3nt: TGTGCCAGCAGTAGGGCAGGGGACTACAATGAGCAGTTCTTC

abundance: .
j_gene: TRBJ2-1
d_gene: TRBD2
v_gene: TRBV3-1/TRBV3-2
CDR3aa: CASSQGLAGGSGYNEQFF
CDR3nt: TGTGCCAGCAGCCAGGGACTAGCGGGAGGGAGCGGCTACAATGAGCAGTTCTTC

abundance: .
j_gene: TRBJ1-5
d_gene: .
v_gene: TRBV7-8
CDR3aa: CASSSTRGAGQPQHF
CDR3nt: TGTGCCAGCAGCTCAACACGGGGGGCGGGTCAGCCCCAGCATTTT

abundance: .
j_gene: TRBJ2-1
d_gene: .
v_gene: TRBV9
CDR3aa: CASSVAQTSWGEQFF
CDR3nt: TGTGCCAGCAGCGTAGCTCAGACTAGTTGGGGTGAGCAGTTCTTC

abundance: .
j_gene: TRBJ2-1
d_gene: TRBD1
v_gene: TRBV11-2
CDR3aa: CASSLDPGQYSHEQFF
CDR3nt: TGTGCCAGCAGCTTAGATCCGGGACAGTATTCCCATGAGCAGTTCTTC

abundance: .
j_gene: TRBJ2-7
d_gene: TRBD2
v_gene: TRBV7-6
CDR3aa: CASSQKGLAGPAYEQYF
CDR3nt: TGTGCCAGCAGCCAAAAGGGACTAGCGGGACCCGCCTACGAGCAGTACTTC

abundance: .
j_gene: TRBJ1-1
d_gene: TRBD1
v_gene: TRBV28
CDR3aa: CASSNRDRGPDTEAFF
CDR3nt: TGTGCCAGCAGTAACCGGGACAGGGGGCCTGATACTGAAGCTTTCTTT

abundance: few
j_gene: TRBJ2-5
d_gene: TRBD1
v_gene: TRBV4-1
CDR3aa: CASSQGGQAGETQYF
CDR3nt: TGCGCCAGCAGCCAAGGAGGACAGGCTGGGGAGACCCAGTACTTC

abundance: .
j_gene: TRBJ2-7
d_gene: .
v_gene: TRBV11-3
CDR3aa: CASSLDDARDEQYF
CDR3nt: TGTGCCAGCAGCTTAGATGACGCTCGGGACGAGCAGTACTTC

abundance: .
j_gene: TRBJ1-5
d_gene: .
v_gene: TRBV13
CDR3aa: CASSLSGVGNQPQHF
CDR3nt: TGTGCCAGCAGCTTATCAGGGGTAGGCAATCAGCCCCAGCATTTT

abundance: .
j_gene: TRBJ2-7
d_gene: TRBD2
v_gene: TRBV24-1
CDR3aa: CATSDRLAGAYEQYF
CDR3nt: TGTGCCACCAGTGACAGACTAGCGGGAGCCTACGAGCAGTACTTC

abundance: once
j_gene: TRBJ2-7
d_gene: .
v_gene: TRBV10-1
CDR3aa: CASSESGRDTYEQYF
CDR3nt: TGCGCCAGCAGTGAGTCGGGCAGGGATACCTACGAGCAGTACTTC

abundance: .
j_gene: TRBJ2-2
d_gene: .
v_gene: TRBV7-3
CDR3aa: CASTFAGDTGELFF
CDR3nt: TGTGCCAGCACCTTCGCAGGGGACACCGGGGAGCTGTTTTTT

abundance: .
j_gene: TRBJ1-2
d_gene: .
v_gene: TRBV27
CDR3aa: CASSPADMISYTF
CDR3nt: TGTGCCAGCAGTCCGGCCGACATGATCAGCTACACCTTC

abundance: few
j_gene: TRBJ2-7
d_gene: .
v_gene: TRBV5-1
CDR3aa: CASSHRTGLYEQYF
CDR3nt: TGCGCCAGCAGCCACCGGACGGGATTATACGAGCAGTACTTC

abundance: .
j_gene: TRBJ2-1
d_gene: .
v_gene: TRBV9
CDR3aa: CASSGAGGFYNEQFF
CDR3nt: TGTGCCAGCAGCGGGGCAGGTGGCTTTTACAATGAGCAGTTCTTC

abundance: .
j_gene: TRBJ1-4
d_gene: .
v_gene: TRBV7-9
CDR3aa: CASSSRKERTNEKLFF
CDR3nt: TGTGCCAGCAGCTCCCGTAAGGAGAGGACTAATGAAAAACTGTTTTTT

abundance: .
j_gene: TRBJ2-5
d_gene: .
v_gene: TRBV7-2
CDR3aa: CASSLASVEGQYF
CDR3nt: TGTGCCAGCAGCTTAGCTTCTGTGGAGGGACAGTACTTC

abundance: .
j_gene: TRBJ2-7
d_gene: .
v_gene: TRBV19
CDR3aa: CASSIVPHSEQYF
CDR3nt: TGTGCCAGTAGTATAGTCCCCCACTCCGAGCAGTACTTC

abundance: once
j_gene: TRBJ2-5
d_gene: TRBD1
v_gene: TRBV6-5
CDR3aa: CASSLGTVMYF
CDR3nt: TGTGCCAGCAGTCTGGGGACAGTGATGTACTTC

abundance: .
j_gene: TRBJ2-5
d_gene: .
v_gene: TRBV4-1
CDR3aa: CASSQDSETQYF
CDR3nt: TGCGCCAGCAGCCAAGATAGCGAGACCCAGTACTTC

abundance: .
j_gene: TRBJ1-2
d_gene: .
v_gene: TRBV3-1/TRBV3-2
CDR3aa: CASSQAGLLYGYTF
CDR3nt: TGTGCCAGCAGCCAAGCGGGACTTCTCTATGGCTACACCTTC

abundance: .
j_gene: TRBJ1-2
d_gene: .
v_gene: TRBV28
CDR3aa: CASSLGRGSNYGYTF
CDR3nt: TGTGCCAGCAGTTTAGGCAGGGGCTCTAACTATGGCTACACCTTC

abundance: .
j_gene: TRBJ1-3
d_gene: .
v_gene: TRBV7-3
CDR3aa: CASSLTGPGSGNTIYF
CDR3nt: TGTGCCAGCAGCTTAACGGGCCCGGGGTCTGGAAACACCATATATTTT

abundance: .
j_gene: TRBJ2-3
d_gene: .
v_gene: TRBV11-2
CDR3aa: CASSLRGGHDTQYF
CDR3nt: TGTGCCAGCAGCTTAAGGGGGGGACACGATACGCAGTATTTT

abundance: .
j_gene: TRBJ2-6
d_gene: TRBD2
v_gene: TRBV7-8
CDR3aa: CASSFDLAGVGSGANVLTF
CDR3nt: TGTGCCAGCAGCTTTGACCTCGCGGGAGTAGGGTCTGGGGCCAACGTCCTGACTTTC

abundance: .
j_gene: TRBJ2-5
d_gene: .
v_gene: TRBV28
CDR3aa: CASLKYGLQETQYF
CDR3nt: TGTGCCAGCCTAAAGTACGGGTTACAAGAGACCCAGTACTTC

abundance: .
j_gene: TRBJ2-7
d_gene: TRBD2
v_gene: TRBV7-7
CDR3aa: CASSFAGGDEQYF
CDR3nt: TGTGCCAGCAGCTTCGCGGGGGGGGACGAGCAGTACTTC

abundance: .
j_gene: TRBJ2-3
d_gene: TRBD2
v_gene: TRBV29-1
CDR3aa: CSVQRGLATDTQYF
CDR3nt: TGCAGCGTACAAAGGGGACTAGCCACAGATACGCAGTATTTT